The entry that follows covers one T cell receptor beta chain sequence. Unmatched junction bases numbered 8, after V lost 0 bases and J lost 10 bases. The CDR3 contains 15 residues. Germline V gene lookup returns CDR1 SGHRS and CDR2 YFSETQ. Use of 60 Vbeta and 13 Jbeta primers characterized the PCR. Assay used: immunoSEQ multiplex PCR; TCRdb lists only in-frame clones, some missing. The top ten hold roughly 2% of the sample, which has 150,000 or so clones, less than 90% seen once. This sample is part of a study of cytomegalovirus exposure and HLA in healthy donors. The TCR sequence derives from a woman between 18 and 30 years old in good health and CMV-seronegative. The sequenced sample consisted of PBMCs. The rearrangement uses TRBV5-1 and TRBJ2-1, with TRBD2 matching 9 bases. The CDR3 is CASSLGAGGPREQFF. The CDR3 coding sequence is TGCGCCAGCAGCTTGGGGGCGGGAGGGCCTCGCGAGCAGTTCTTC.